This TCR beta chain is from a study of cytomegalovirus exposure and HLA in healthy donors. On this clone: Its antigen is as yet unknown.

Data came from immunoSEQ multiplex PCR; TCRdb stores just in-frame clones and leaves some out. Altogether roughly 50,000 clones are present, around 90% being singletons, with the ten largest covering more than 8%. The germline V and J ends were trimmed by 6 bases and 2 bases, with 10 bases remaining between them. Germline V CDR1 and CDR2: MGHDK, SYGVNS. This CDR3 is built from 14 residues. Findings and limits, study-wide: Cytomegalovirus-associated TCR beta chains were listed, numbering some 150.

The source is a woman under 30 in good health and CMV-seropositive. The J gene is TRBJ1-4, the V gene TRBV25-1; D is perhaps TRBD1 (6 bases). Sequenced sample: PBMCs. The CDR3 DNA is TGTGCCAGCAGCCTCCAGGGGACTAATGAAAAACTGTTTTTT. This codes for CASSLQGTNEKLFF.